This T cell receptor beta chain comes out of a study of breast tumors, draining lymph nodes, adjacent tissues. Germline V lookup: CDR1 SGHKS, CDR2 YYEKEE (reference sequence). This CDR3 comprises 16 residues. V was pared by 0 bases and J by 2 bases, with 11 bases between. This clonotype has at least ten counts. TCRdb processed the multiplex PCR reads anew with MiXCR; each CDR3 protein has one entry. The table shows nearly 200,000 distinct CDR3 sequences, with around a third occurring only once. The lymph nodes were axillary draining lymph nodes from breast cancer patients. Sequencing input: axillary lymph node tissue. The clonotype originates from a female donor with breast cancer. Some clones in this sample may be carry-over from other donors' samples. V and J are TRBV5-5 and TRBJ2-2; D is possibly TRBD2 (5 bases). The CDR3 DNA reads TGTGCCAGCAGCTTGGGCACGGGGAGTAACACCGGGGAGCTGTTTTTT. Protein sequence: CASSLGTGSNTGELFF.